Included here is one T cell receptor (beta chain) sequence, with context. This entry is derived from a study of blood T cell repertoires in COVID-19. In the study overall: From the United States, Italy and Spain came samples of acute and convalescent COVID-19.

Libraries were prepared by immunoSEQ multiplex PCR; TCRdb keeps only in-frame clonotypes and omits some of them. The sample holds some 300,000 clones, about 91% seen once. J lost 1 base, V lost 5 bases, and 6 bases had no gene match. Germline assignment: CDR1 MNHNY and CDR2 SVGAGI (reference sequence). The CDR3 length is 15 residues. The sequence derives from a woman aged 30 to 39 who had recovered from COVID-19. The rearrangement joins TRBV6-6 to TRBJ1-1, with 8 nucleotides matching TRBD1. The sequencing input was peripheral blood. Written as DNA, the CDR3 is TGTGCCAGCAGTCCGGCCGGGACAGGGAACACTGAAGCTTTCTTT. Protein product: CASSPAGTGNTEAFF.